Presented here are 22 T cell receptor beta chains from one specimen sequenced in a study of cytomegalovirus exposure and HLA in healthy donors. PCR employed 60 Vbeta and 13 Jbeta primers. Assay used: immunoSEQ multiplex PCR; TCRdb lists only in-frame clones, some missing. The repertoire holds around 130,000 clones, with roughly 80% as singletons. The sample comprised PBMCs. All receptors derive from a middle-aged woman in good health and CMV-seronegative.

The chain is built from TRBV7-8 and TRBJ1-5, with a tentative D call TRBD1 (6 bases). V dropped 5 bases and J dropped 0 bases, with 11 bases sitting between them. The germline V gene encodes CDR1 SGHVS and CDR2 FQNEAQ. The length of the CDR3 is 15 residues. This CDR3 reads CASSVHRDSNQPQHF. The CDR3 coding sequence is TGTGCCAGCAGCGTACACAGGGATAGCAATCAGCCCCAGCATTTT.

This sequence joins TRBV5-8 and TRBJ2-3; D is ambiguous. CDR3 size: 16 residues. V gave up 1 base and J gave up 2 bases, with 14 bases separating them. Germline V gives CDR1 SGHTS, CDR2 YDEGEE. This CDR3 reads CASSLWKSAFTDTQYF. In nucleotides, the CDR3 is TGTGCCAGCAGCTTGTGGAAGAGCGCCTTCACAGATACGCAGTATTTT.

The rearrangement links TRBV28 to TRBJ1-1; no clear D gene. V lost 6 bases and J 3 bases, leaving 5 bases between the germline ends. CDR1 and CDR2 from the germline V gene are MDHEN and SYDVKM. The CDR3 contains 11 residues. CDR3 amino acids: CASSVYTEAFF. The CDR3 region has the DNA TGTGCCAGCAGCGTTTACACTGAAGCTTTCTTT.

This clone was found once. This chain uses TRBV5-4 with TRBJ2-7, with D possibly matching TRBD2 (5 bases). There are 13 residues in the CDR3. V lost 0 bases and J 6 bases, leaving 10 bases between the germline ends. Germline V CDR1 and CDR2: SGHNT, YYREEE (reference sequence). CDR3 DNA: TGTGCCAGCAGCTTGGTGGCAGGAGGCGAGCAGTACTTC. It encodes CASSLVAGGEQYF. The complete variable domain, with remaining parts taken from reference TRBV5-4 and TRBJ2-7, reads ETGVTQSPTHLIKTRGQQVTLRCSSQSGHNTVSWYQQALGQGPQFIFQYYREEENGRGNFPPRFSGLQFPNYSSELNVNALELDDSALYLCASSLVAGGEQYFGPGTRLTVT.

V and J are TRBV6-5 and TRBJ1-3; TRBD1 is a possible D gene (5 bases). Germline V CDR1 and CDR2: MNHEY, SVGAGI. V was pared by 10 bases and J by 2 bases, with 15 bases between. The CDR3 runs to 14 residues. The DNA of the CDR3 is TGTGCCACCCGGAGGGGCTTGGCTGGAAACACCATATATTTT. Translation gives CATRRGLAGNTIYF.

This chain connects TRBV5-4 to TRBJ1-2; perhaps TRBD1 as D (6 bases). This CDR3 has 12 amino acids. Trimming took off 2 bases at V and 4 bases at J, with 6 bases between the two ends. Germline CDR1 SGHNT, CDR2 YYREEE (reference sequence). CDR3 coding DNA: TGTGCCAGCAGCTTACAGGGCTATGGCTACACCTTC. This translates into CASSLQGYGYTF.

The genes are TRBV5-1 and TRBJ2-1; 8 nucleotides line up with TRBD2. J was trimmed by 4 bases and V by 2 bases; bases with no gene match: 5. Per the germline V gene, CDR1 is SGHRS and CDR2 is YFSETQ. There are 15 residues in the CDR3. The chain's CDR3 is CASSLAGASYNEQFF. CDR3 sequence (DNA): TGCGCCAGCAGCTTAGCGGGGGCCTCTTACAATGAGCAGTTCTTC.

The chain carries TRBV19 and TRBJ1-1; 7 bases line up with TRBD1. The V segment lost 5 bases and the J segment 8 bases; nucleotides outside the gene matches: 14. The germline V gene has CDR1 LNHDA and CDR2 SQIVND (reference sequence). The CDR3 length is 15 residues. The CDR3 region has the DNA TGTGCCAGTAGTTCTTACGACAGGGCGGCCGGGGAAGCTTTCTTT. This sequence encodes CASSSYDRAAGEAFF.

CDR3 sequence: CASSSIPGQSTDTQYF. The CDR3 bases are TGCGCCAGCAGCTCCATCCCGGGACAGAGCACAGATACGCAGTATTTT. The rearrangement joins TRBV5-1 to TRBJ2-3; 7 bases are a match to TRBD1. This CDR3 region has 16 residues. Looked up from germline, CDR1 is SGHRS and CDR2 is YFSETQ. Trimming took 3 bases from V and 0 from J; bases not matched to a gene: 7.

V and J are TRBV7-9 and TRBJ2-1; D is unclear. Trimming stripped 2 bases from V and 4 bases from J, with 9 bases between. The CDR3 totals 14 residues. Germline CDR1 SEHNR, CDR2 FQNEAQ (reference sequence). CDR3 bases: TGTGCCAGCAGCTTAATACTTCTATACAATGAGCAGTTCTTC. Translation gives CASSLILLYNEQFF.

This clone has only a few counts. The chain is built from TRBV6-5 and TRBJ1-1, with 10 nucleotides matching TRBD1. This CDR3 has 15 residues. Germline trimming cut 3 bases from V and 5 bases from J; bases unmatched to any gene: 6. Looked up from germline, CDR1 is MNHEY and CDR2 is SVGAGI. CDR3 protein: CASSYGTGASTEAFF. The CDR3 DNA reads TGTGCCAGCAGTTATGGGACAGGGGCGAGTACTGAAGCTTTCTTT.

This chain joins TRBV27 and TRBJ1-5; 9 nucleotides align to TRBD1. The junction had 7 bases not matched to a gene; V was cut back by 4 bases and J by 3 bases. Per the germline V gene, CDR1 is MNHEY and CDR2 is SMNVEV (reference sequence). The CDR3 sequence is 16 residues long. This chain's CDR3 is CASSWSGTGNNQPQHF. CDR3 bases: TGTGCCAGCAGTTGGTCCGGGACAGGGAACAATCAGCCCCAGCATTTT.

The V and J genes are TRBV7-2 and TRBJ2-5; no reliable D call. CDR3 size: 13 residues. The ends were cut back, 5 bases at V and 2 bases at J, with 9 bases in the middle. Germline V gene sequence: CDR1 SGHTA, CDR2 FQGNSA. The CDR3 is CASSPGPQETQYF. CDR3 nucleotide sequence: TGTGCCAGCAGCCCCGGTCCTCAAGAGACCCAGTACTTC.

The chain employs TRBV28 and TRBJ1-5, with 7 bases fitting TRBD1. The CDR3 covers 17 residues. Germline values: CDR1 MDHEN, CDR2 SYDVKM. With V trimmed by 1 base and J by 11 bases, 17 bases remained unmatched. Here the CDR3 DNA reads TGTGCCAGCAGTTTATTCCCAGGCAGGGGGGTAGGGGGAGCCCAGCATTTT. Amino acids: CASSLFPGRGVGGAQHF.

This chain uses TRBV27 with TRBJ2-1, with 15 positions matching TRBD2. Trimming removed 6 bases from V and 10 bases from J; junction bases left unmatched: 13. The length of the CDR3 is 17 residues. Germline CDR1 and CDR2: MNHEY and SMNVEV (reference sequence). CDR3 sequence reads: CASSPGGGTSGGREQFF. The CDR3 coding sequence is TGTGCCAGCAGCCCCGGTGGGGGGACTAGCGGGGGGAGGGAGCAGTTCTTC.

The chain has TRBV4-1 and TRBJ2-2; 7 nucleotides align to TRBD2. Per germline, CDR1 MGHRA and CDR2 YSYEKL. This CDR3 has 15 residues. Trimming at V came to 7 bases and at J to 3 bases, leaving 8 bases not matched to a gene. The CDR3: CASTPGRGDTGELFF. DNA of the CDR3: TGCGCCAGCACCCCAGGGAGGGGAGACACCGGGGAGCTGTTTTTT.

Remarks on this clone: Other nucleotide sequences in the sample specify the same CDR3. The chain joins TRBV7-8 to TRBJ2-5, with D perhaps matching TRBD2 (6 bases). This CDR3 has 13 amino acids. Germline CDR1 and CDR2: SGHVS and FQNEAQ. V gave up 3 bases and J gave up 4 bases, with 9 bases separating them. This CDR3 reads CASSLGGRETQYF. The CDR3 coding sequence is TGTGCCAGCAGCTTGGGGGGAAGAGAGACCCAGTACTTC.

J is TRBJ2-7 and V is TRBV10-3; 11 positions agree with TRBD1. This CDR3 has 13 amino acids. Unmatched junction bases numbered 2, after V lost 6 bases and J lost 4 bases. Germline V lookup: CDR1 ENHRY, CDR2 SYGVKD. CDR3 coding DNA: TGTGCCATCAGCCGGGACAGGGGGTACGAGCAGTACTTC. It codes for CAISRDRGYEQYF.

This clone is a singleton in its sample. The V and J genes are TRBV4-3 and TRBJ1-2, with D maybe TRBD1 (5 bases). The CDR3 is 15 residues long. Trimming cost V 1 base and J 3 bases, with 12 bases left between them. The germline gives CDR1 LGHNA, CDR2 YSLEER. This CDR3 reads CASSQVIGADYGYTF. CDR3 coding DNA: TGCGCCAGCAGCCAAGTAATAGGGGCGGACTATGGCTACACCTTC.

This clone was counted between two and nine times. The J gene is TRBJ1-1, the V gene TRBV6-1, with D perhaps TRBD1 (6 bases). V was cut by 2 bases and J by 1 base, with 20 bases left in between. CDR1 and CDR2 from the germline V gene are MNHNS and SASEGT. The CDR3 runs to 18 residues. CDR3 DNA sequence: TGTGCCAGCAGTGAAAGGGGCCACGATACCAGGGGGAACACTGAAGCTTTCTTT. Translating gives CASSERGHDTRGNTEAFF.

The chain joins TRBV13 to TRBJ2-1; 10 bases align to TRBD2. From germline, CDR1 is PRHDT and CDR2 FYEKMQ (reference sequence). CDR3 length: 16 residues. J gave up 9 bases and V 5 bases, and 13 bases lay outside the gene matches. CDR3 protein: CASSPSMGLAIVEQFF. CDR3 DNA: TGTGCCAGCAGCCCTAGTATGGGACTAGCGATAGTTGAGCAGTTCTTC.

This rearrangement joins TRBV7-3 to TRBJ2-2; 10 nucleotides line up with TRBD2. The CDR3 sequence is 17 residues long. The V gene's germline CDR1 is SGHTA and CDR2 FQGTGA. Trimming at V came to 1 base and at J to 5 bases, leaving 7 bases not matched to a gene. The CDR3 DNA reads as TGTGCCAGCAGCTTAATGGCTAGCGGGGGAGTAACCGGGGAGCTGTTTTTT. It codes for CASSLMASGGVTGELFF. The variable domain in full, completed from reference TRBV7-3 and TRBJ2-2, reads GAGVSQTPSNKVTEKGKYVELRCDPISGHTALYWYRQSLGQGPEFLIYFQGTGAADDSGLPNDRFFAVRPEGSVSTLKIQRTERGDSAVYLCASSLMASGGVTGELFFGEGSRLTVL.